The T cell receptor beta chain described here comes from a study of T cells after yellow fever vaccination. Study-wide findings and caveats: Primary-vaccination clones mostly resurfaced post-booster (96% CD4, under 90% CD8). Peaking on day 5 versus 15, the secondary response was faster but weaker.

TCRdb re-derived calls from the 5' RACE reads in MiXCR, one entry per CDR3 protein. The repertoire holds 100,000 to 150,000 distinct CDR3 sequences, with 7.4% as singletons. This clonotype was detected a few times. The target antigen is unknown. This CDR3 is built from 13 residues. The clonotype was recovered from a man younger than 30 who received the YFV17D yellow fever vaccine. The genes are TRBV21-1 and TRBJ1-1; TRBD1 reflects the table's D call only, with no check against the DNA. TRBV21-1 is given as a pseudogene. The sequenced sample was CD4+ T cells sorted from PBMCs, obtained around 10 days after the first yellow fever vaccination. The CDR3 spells CASSPATGAEAFF. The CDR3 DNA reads TGTGCCAGCAGCCCGGCTACGGGCGCCGAAGCTTTCTTT.